This T cell receptor beta chain was sequenced for a study of cytomegalovirus exposure and HLA in healthy donors listed by TCRdb under 2017. About the investigation overall: A later analysis indicated that the 90 to 150 validation repertoires were generated on the platform also employed for the 720 or so repertoires of the first cohort. The study was designed to test whether signatures of past pathogen exposure could be identified by cataloging public T cell receptors. Besides the first cohort of approximately 710 subjects, a separate validation cohort made up of around 120 different subjects was used. To predict cytomegalovirus infection status, the study combined high-throughput TCR immunosequencing, statistical association of individual TCRs with disease status, and machine learning. On the study overall, not on this receptor specifically: The validation cohort had no HLA typing available for a later analysis, so co-occurrence within that cohort was assessed over all 120 or so repertoires. Most TCR sequences were seen in very few donors, while some public TCRs were found in many individuals. The authors suggested that the approach could potentially be extended to other disease states and immunological phenotypes. A few of the identified cytomegalovirus-associated TCR beta chains were confirmed in vitro to be specific for cytomegalovirus antigens. The study listed 164 TCR beta chains as associated with cytomegalovirus. Subsequent analysis determined that TCRs grouped into clusters in the first cohort also showed a tendency toward co-occurrence across the 120 or so validation repertoires, and about 94% of cluster scores exceeded 0. The classifier was reported to diagnose cytomegalovirus status with high specificity and sensitivity in both the original cohort and the validation cohort.

Libraries were built with the immunoSEQ multiplex PCR assay. The study's processing was this. A statistical classification framework was built to diagnose cytomegalovirus status from the catalog of TCR beta chain sequences. TCRdb carries this immuneACCESS record with in-frame sequences only. Its versions omit some clonotypes, under half of them owing to an unresolved V gene in the studies checked, with the rest unexplained. That table supplies the V and J calls and clone size; D and trimming were determined from the DNA. The sample table records 55,000 to 70,000 clones; about 91% of these occur just once. The ten largest clones take up roughly 5.3% of the sample. From the germline V gene (reference sequence), CDR1 is WNHNN and CDR2 is SYGVQD. Including cysteine and phenylalanine, the CDR3 has 13 amino acids. The DNA shown is the 39-base CDR3, in frame from base 1. The germline ends are 9 bases apart after V is trimmed by 3 bases and J by 4 bases.

The donors were included in the validation cohort of approximately 130 subjects, a group kept apart from the approximately 700-subject first cohort. This clone showed up just once. What antigen it recognizes has not been identified. No much larger clonotype is one base removed from it; base qualities were not supplied. The sequencing input was PBMCs. The sequence is built from TRBV10-1 and TRBJ1-1; too little of a D gene remains to name it. The sequence came from a man between 18 and 29 years old in good health and CMV-seropositive. The CDR3 protein is CASSEQIRTEAFF. In nucleotide form, the sequence is TGCGCCAGCAGTGAACAGATTCGCACTGAAGCTTTCTTT.